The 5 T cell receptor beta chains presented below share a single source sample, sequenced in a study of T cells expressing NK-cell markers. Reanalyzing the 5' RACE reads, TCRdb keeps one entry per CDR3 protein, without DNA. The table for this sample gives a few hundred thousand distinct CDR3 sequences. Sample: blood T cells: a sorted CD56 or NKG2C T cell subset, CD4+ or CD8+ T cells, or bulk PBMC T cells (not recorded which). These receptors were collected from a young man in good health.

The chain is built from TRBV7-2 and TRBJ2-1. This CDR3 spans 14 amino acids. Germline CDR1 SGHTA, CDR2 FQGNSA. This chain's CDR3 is CASGLRMSYNEQFF.

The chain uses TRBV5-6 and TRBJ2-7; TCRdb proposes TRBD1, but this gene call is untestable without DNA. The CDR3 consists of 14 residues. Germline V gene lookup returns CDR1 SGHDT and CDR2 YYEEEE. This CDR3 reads CASSLSRDKYEQYF.

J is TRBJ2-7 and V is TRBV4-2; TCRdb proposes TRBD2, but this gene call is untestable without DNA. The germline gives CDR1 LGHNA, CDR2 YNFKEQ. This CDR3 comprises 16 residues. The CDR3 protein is CASSPLPRGSSYEQYF.

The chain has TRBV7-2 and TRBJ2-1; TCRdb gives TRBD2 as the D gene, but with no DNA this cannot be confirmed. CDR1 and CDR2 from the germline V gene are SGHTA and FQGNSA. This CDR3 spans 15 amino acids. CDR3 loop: CASSRPGLASNEQFF. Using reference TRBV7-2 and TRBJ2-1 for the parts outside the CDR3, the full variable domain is GAGVSQSPSNKVTEKGKDVELRCDPISGHTALYWYRQSLGQGLEFLIYFQGNSAPDKSGLPSDRFSAERTGGSVSTLTIQRTQQEDSAVYLCASSRPGLASNEQFFGPGTRLTVL.

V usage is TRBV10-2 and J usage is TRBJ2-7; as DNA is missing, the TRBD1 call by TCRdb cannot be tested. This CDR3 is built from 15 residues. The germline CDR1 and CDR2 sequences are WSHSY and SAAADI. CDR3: CASSVGGLSSYEQYF.